The TCR beta chain described here comes from a study of T cell clonotyping in hematopoietic cell transplantation. The study, taken as a whole, reports: Pathologically expanded recipient clonotypes increased progressively from day 30 to day 180 as diversity fell. Broader posttransplant TCR repertoire diversity was predicted by graft donor and pretransplant recipient Inverse Simpson Index values.

Recipients were bled about 28 days pretransplant and at posttransplant days 30, 100, 180. A note on this clone: Its antigen is undetermined.

The CDR3 totals 15 residues. Between the trimmed V and J ends, which lost 1 base and 6 bases, there was a span of 16 bases. Looked up from germline, CDR1 is SGHTS and CDR2 is YDEGEE. Sequencing used immunoSEQ multiplex PCR; TCRdb keeps in-frame clones, though not all of them. The sample shows under 9,500 clones, over 60% of them seen only once. This sample comprised peripheral blood mononuclear cells, obtained 180 days after allogeneic stem cell transplant. This sequence originates from a female patient aged 45 to 65 who had an allogeneic stem cell transplant from a related donor, so the T cells may come from the graft donor. Some clones in this sample may be carry-over from other donors' samples. The V and J genes are TRBV5-8 and TRBJ1-1, with D perhaps matching TRBD1 (6 bases). The CDR3: CASSLYWGGASEAFF. CDR3 sequence (DNA): TGTGCCAGCAGCTTGTATTGGGGGGGCGCCTCTGAAGCTTTCTTT.